Listed below are T cell receptor beta chains from one sample, sequenced in a study of T-cell memory formation after mild COVID-19. MiXCR was run by TCRdb on the 5' RACE reads, yielding one entry per CDR3 protein. The sample yields 450,000 to 700,000 distinct CDR3 sequences, about 20% seen once. Sequencing input: PBMCs or a T cell subset sorted from them (not recorded which). The receptor set was obtained from an adult woman who had mild COVID-19 (a few samples of this study predate the infection). Cell type and time point are not known. Both conserved end residues are part of each CDR3.

CDR3: CASSPSAGLSYEQYF
V: TRBV18

CDR3: CASSVSPPVLTGQETQYF
V: TRBV25-1

CDR3: CASSQGPEEGTYEQYF
V: TRBV4-1

CDR3: CATHGGYEQFF
V: TRBV2

CDR3: CSAGDREETQYF
V: TRBV20-1

CDR3: CASSLGDREGRAFF
V: TRBV5-1

CDR3: CASSPPGGSIPYEQYF
V: TRBV12-3/TRBV12-4

CDR3: CATSRGDWRHEQYF
V: TRBV15

CDR3: CATSDSSTNYEQYF
V: TRBV24-1

CDR3: CASSLTWGHRYNEQFF
V: TRBV12-3/TRBV12-4

CDR3: CASSGLAYEQYF
V: TRBV12-3/TRBV12-4

CDR3: CASSLLPGTGGNEQFF
V: TRBV7-8

CDR3: CASSPLTGFSYNEQFF
V: TRBV7-6

CDR3: CASALGANTEAFF
V: TRBV12-3/TRBV12-4

CDR3: CASSTVDSAGEDEQYF
V: TRBV5-6

CDR3: CASRPSQGRSYEQYF
V: TRBV7-2

CDR3: CASGPAGGLGHEQFF
V: TRBV2

CDR3: CASSVLDPAKNIQYF
V: TRBV12-3/TRBV12-4

CDR3: CASSVEWGVAGELFF
V: TRBV25-1

CDR3: CASSEGNGQGLYYGYTF
V: TRBV6-1

CDR3: CSAERDLEREQFF
V: TRBV20-1

CDR3: CASSDSRGNTQYF
V: TRBV6-4

CDR3: CSARSVMRGEVFYEQYF
V: TRBV20-1

CDR3: CASSLYYEQYF
V: TRBV7-9

CDR3: CASTEGLAGGQETQYF
V: TRBV6-6

CDR3: CDSSYLGSPDTQYF
V: TRBV6-5

CDR3: CASSSDSYSYEQYF
V: TRBV7-9

CDR3: CASSPLQGSYEQYF
V: TRBV12-3/TRBV12-4

CDR3: CASSHSLRRRDYEQYF
V: TRBV11-2

CDR3: CASSLGGKKTDTQYF
V: TRBV5-1

CDR3: CASSRQMYQRGRNIQYF
V: TRBV18

CDR3: CASSLDRGFHNEQFF
V: TRBV5-6

CDR3: CASSQSQGLYGYTF
V: TRBV4-3

CDR3: CASSLTRTSANEQFF
V: TRBV7-3

CDR3: CASSQDLSSYEQYF
V: TRBV3-1

CDR3: CSASRDRAYEQYF
V: TRBV20-1

CDR3: CASSYSNRGGTEAFF
V: TRBV6-5